This section outlines one T cell receptor (beta chain) sequence together with its context. Unique molecular identifiers were incorporated when the TCRbeta library was constructed. TCRdb fed the PCR reads into MiXCR, producing one record per CDR3 protein. The sample yields around 370,000 distinct CDR3 sequences, about 9.3% seen once. This sample was included in a study of T-cell reconstitution after alpha-beta-depleted transplantation in children. Germline CDR1 reads MNHEY; CDR2 reads SVGEGT. V lost 8 bases to trimming and J lost 2 bases, with 13 bases between them. The CDR3 contains 13 residues. The sequence was obtained from a human donor who donated a stem cell graft to a child with acute lymphoblastic leukemia. The source material was PBMCs from the stem cell graft donor, sampled from the stem cell graft. This chain uses TRBV6-2 or TRBV6-3 with TRBJ2-7; D ambiguous. CDR3 loop: CASFGGITYEQYF. CDR3 in DNA: TGTGCCAGCTTCGGCGGAATTACCTACGAGCAGTACTTC.